This is a list of T cell receptor beta chains from one sample in a study of blood T cell repertoires in COVID-19. Clones were read by immunoSEQ multiplex PCR, and TCRdb kept only the in-frame ones, dropping some. The data show 190,000 or so clones, more than 75% seen once. The source material was PBMCs or T cells enriched from blood (not recorded which). These receptors originate from a young woman who had recovered from COVID-19. Each CDR3 is given with its conserved first and last residue. The D gene is left open where the match is weak. Not every row has a clone size; where given, it reads once, few, many or a size class.

length	D	V	size	J	CDR3	DNA
14	TRBD1	TRBV6-4	-	TRBJ2-1	CASSDGTGSNEQFF	TGTGCCAGCAGTGACGGGACAGGGTCCAATGAGCAGTTCTTC
14	TRBD1	TRBV19	-	TRBJ2-7	CASRGTGESFEQYF	TGTGCCAGTAGGGGGACAGGGGAATCTTTCGAGCAGTACTTC
20	-	TRBV21-1	-	TRBJ2-7	CASSAKRRAGSQHLSYEQYF	TGTGCCAGCAGCGCGAAGCGTAGGGCAGGGTCACAACACCTCTCCTACGAGCAGTACTTC
12	TRBD1	TRBV28	-	TRBJ1-6	CASSPGGESLHF	TGTGCCAGCAGTCCAGGGGGAGAATCCCTCCACTTT
18	TRBD2	TRBV5-1	-	TRBJ2-5	CASSSETSGGLYQETQYF	TGCGCCAGCAGCTCTGAGACTAGCGGGGGCCTTTACCAAGAGACCCAGTACTTC
17	-	TRBV3-1/TRBV3-2	-	TRBJ1-6	CASSQGAPGLSMGPLHF	TGTGCCAGCAGCCAAGGGGCCCCAGGGCTCTCTATGGGGCCCCTCCACTTT
16	TRBD2	TRBV6-2/TRBV6-3	-	TRBJ2-5	CASSLNLAGEQETQYF	TGTGCCAGCAGTTTAAATCTAGCGGGAGAACAAGAGACCCAGTACTTC
17	-	TRBV19	-	TRBJ1-5	CASSTTRRRGYNQPQHF	TGTGCCAGTAGTACAACGCGTCGCAGGGGTTACAATCAGCCCCAGCATTTT
12	-	TRBV2	-	TRBJ1-1	CASSVRGTEAFF	TGTGCCAGCAGTGTCAGGGGAACTGAAGCTTTCTTT
15	-	TRBV5-6	-	TRBJ2-7	CASSLLAGKTYEQYF	TGTGCCAGCAGCTTGTTGGCGGGAAAGACCTACGAGCAGTACTTC
12	-	TRBV7-9	-	TRBJ2-7	CASSPTGFELYF	TGTGCCAGCTCCCCGACAGGATTCGAGCTGTACTTC
15	TRBD2	TRBV25-1	-	TRBJ2-3	CASSEASGSSDTQYF	TGTGCCAGCAGTGAGGCTAGCGGGAGTTCAGATACGCAGTATTTT
16	TRBD1	TRBV12-5	-	TRBJ2-1	CASGSTGQGLYNEQFF	TGTGCTAGTGGTTCGACGGGACAGGGTTTATACAATGAGCAGTTCTTC
16	-	TRBV28	-	TRBJ2-4	CASSLFAGLAKNIQYF	TGTGCCAGCAGTTTATTTGCAGGGCTAGCCAAAAACATTCAGTACTTC
16	TRBD2	TRBV27	-	TRBJ2-1	CASRLPGLANHNEQFF	TGTGCCAGCAGACTTCCGGGACTAGCGAACCACAATGAGCAGTTCTTC
19	TRBD1	TRBV9	-	TRBJ1-1	CASSVGMGTERSMNTEAFF	TGTGCCAGCAGCGTAGGCATGGGGACAGAACGAAGTATGAACACTGAAGCTTTCTTT
15	-	TRBV9	-	TRBJ2-7	CASSVAVGESWEQYF	TGTGCCAGCAGCGTAGCTGTAGGAGAATCGTGGGAGCAGTACTTC
11	-	TRBV20-1	few	TRBJ1-2	CSARQGGGYTF	TGCAGTGCGCGTCAGGGAGGTGGCTACACCTTC
16	-	TRBV7-9	once	TRBJ1-4	CASSLEDSLVGEKLFF	TGTGCCAGCAGCTTAGAGGACAGTCTGGTTGGTGAAAAACTGTTTTTT
17	TRBD1	TRBV2	-	TRBJ1-2	CASSEAHGTGGGYGYTF	TGTGCCAGCAGTGAAGCCCATGGGACAGGGGGAGGTTATGGCTACACCTTC
17	-	TRBV4-2	-	TRBJ2-1	CASSQDGGGGQNNEQFF	TGTGCCAGCAGCCAAGATGGGGGCGGGGGCCAAAACAATGAGCAGTTCTTC
16	TRBD1	TRBV5-6	-	TRBJ2-3	CASSLGTGGGSDTQYF	TGTGCCAGCAGCTTGGGGACAGGGGGCGGTTCAGATACGCAGTATTTT
14	-	TRBV5-1	-	TRBJ1-1	CASSTETVGTEAFF	TGCGCCAGCAGCACAGAAACAGTGGGCACTGAAGCTTTCTTT
16	TRBD2	TRBV5-1	-	TRBJ2-3	CASSLGTSGNTDTQYF	TGCGCCAGCAGCTTGGGGACTAGCGGGAACACAGATACGCAGTATTTT
12	-	TRBV20-1	-	TRBJ2-2	CSASWQGRELFF	TGCAGTGCTAGTTGGCAGGGGAGGGAGCTGTTTTTT
13	-	TRBV12-3/TRBV12-4	-	TRBJ2-1	CASSPRQRHEQFF	TGTGCCAGCAGCCCCCGCCAGAGGCATGAGCAGTTCTTC
11	-	TRBV27	-	TRBJ2-7	CASSLRGSLYF	TGTGCCAGCAGTTTGCGGGGCTCGCTGTACTTC
16	-	TRBV7-9	-	TRBJ2-2	CASSLIRTSVGGELFF	TGTGCCAGCAGCTTAATTCGGACTTCTGTAGGCGGGGAGCTGTTTTTT
12	-	TRBV9	-	TRBJ1-1	CASSGQNTEAFF	TGTGCCAGCAGCGGACAGAACACTGAAGCTTTCTTT
15	-	TRBV28	few	TRBJ2-7	CASSSTPPLTSSPYF	TGTGCCAGCAGTTCAACCCCCCCCCTGACTAGTTCTCCGTACTTC
17	TRBD2	TRBV5-6	-	TRBJ2-1	CASSWTSGRALSDEQFF	TGTGCCAGCAGCTGGACTAGCGGGAGGGCCCTCTCGGATGAGCAGTTCTTC
15	TRBD1	TRBV19	-	TRBJ2-2	CASSRPGQGAGELFF	TGTGCCAGTAGTAGACCGGGACAGGGGGCCGGGGAGCTGTTTTTT
15	TRBD1	TRBV5-8	-	TRBJ2-5	CASSWGTGVEETQYF	TGTGCCAGCAGCTGGGGGACAGGGGTTGAGGAGACCCAGTACTTC
16	TRBD2	TRBV7-8	-	TRBJ2-3	CASSYWGEGRLDTQYF	TGTGCCAGCTCCTACTGGGGGGAGGGCCGTTTAGATACGCAGTATTTT
16	TRBD1	TRBV2	-	TRBJ1-1	CASRFDRAGGPTEAFF	TGTGCCAGCAGGTTCGACAGGGCCGGAGGCCCGACTGAAGCTTTCTTT
16	TRBD2	TRBV2	-	TRBJ2-1	CASSTTLAGGDNEQFF	TGTGCCAGCAGCACCACCCTAGCGGGAGGTGACAATGAGCAGTTCTTC
14	TRBD2	TRBV6-5	-	TRBJ2-7	CASSRLAGVPEQYF	TGTGCCAGCAGCAGACTAGCGGGAGTACCCGAGCAGTACTTC
13	TRBD1	TRBV6-6	-	TRBJ1-2	CASSPGTGSGYTF	TGTGCCAGCAGTCCAGGGACAGGGAGCGGCTACACCTTC
16	TRBD2	TRBV5-5	once	TRBJ2-1	CASSSTGTSGRDEQFF	TGTGCCAGCAGCTCCACAGGGACTAGCGGGAGAGATGAGCAGTTCTTC
16	TRBD2	TRBV3-1/TRBV3-2	-	TRBJ2-7	CASSPLTSGGSYEQYF	TGTGCCAGCAGCCCTTTGACTAGCGGGGGCTCCTACGAGCAGTACTTC
15	-	TRBV7-8	-	TRBJ2-3	CASSLALANTDTQYF	TGTGCCAGTAGCTTAGCCCTAGCTAACACAGATACGCAGTATTTT
14	-	TRBV27	once	TRBJ1-1	CASSLSGGGSGAFF	TGTGCCAGCAGTTTATCCGGTGGTGGGTCCGGGGCTTTCTTT
15	TRBD2	TRBV27	-	TRBJ2-2	CASSLRWEGTGELFF	TGTGCCAGCAGTTTACGGTGGGAGGGGACCGGGGAGCTGTTTTTT
14	TRBD1	TRBV7-9	once	TRBJ1-3	CASRKGTGGEGIYF	TGTGCCAGCAGAAAGGGGACAGGGGGCGAAGGCATATATTTT
17	TRBD2	TRBV27	-	TRBJ2-2	CASSRSTSGRVTGELFF	TGTGCCAGCAGTCGCTCGACTAGCGGGAGGGTCACCGGGGAGCTGTTTTTT
17	TRBD2	TRBV5-8	-	TRBJ2-1	CASSLGTSALLYNEQFF	TGTGCCAGCAGCTTGGGGACTAGCGCGCTCTTATACAATGAGCAGTTCTTC